Given below is one T cell receptor (beta chain) in context. From whole blood left unfractionated, total RNA was extracted. Trimming took 5 bases from V and 2 from J; bases not matched to a gene: 4. Germline V gene data show CDR1 as SGHTA and CDR2 as FQGNSA. The CDR3 has 15 amino acids. The data belong to a study of human T cells and chemical hapten exposure. TCRdb analysed the 5' RACE reads with MiXCR anew, one entry per CDR3 protein. This sample has 150,000 or so distinct CDR3 sequences; around 4% occur once, and the top ten carry more than 1.2%. This sequence originates from a female donor in good health. This chain links TRBV7-2 with TRBJ2-4; 9 bases match TRBD1. CDR3 sequence (DNA): TGTGCCAGCAGCCGACAGGGGGGGACCAAAAACATTCAGTACTTC. It encodes CASSRQGGTKNIQYF. The whole variable domain, remainder taken from reference TRBV7-2 and TRBJ2-4, is GAGVSQSPSNKVTEKGKDVELRCDPISGHTALYWYRQSLGQGLEFLIYFQGNSAPDKSGLPSDRFSAERTGGSVSTLTIQRTQQEDSAVYLCASSRQGGTKNIQYFGAGTRLSVL.